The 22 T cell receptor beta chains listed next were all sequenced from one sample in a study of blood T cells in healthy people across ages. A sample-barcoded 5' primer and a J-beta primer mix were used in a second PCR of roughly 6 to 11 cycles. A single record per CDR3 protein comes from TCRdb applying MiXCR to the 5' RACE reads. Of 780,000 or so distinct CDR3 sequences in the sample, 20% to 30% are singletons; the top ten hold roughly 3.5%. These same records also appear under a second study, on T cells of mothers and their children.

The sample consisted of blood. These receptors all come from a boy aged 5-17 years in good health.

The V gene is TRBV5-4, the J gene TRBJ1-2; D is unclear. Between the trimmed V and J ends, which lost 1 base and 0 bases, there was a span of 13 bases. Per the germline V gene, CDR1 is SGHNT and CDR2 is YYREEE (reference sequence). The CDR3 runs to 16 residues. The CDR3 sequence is CASSLKAGQSNYGYTF. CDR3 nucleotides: TGTGCCAGCAGCTTGAAGGCAGGCCAATCTAACTATGGCTACACCTTC.

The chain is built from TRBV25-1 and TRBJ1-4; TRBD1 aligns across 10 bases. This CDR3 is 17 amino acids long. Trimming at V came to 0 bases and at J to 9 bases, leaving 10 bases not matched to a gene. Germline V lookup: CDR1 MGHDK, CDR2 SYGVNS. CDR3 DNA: TGTGCCAGCAGTGAATATCGTGGGACAGGGGCGTCTAAAAAACTGTTTTTT. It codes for CASSEYRGTGASKKLFF. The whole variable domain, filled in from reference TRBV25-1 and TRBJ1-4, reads EADIYQTPRYLVIGTGKKITLECSQTMGHDKMYWYQQDPGMELHLIHYSYGVNSTEKGDLSSESTVSRIRTEHFPLTLESARPSHTSQYLCASSEYRGTGASKKLFFGSGTQLSVL.

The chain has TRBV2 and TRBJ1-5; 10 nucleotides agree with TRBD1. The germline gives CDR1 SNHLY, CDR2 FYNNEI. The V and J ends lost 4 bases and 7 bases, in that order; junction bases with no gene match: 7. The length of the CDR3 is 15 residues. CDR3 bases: TGTGCCAGCAGTGGGGGGACAGGGGCATTACAGCCCCAGCATTTT. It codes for CASSGGTGALQPQHF.

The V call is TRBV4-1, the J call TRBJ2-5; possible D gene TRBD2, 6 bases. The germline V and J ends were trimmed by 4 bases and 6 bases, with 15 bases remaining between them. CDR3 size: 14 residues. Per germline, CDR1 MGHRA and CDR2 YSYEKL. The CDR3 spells CASSPLGLTKTQYF. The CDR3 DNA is TGCGCCAGCAGCCCCCTCGGACTAACCAAGACCCAGTACTTC.

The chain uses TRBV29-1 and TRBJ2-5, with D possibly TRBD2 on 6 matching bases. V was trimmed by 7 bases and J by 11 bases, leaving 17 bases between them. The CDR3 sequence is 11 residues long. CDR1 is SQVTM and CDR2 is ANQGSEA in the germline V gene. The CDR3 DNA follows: TGCAGCGCTGTCAGGTCGGGAGAGCAGTACTTC. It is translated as CSAVRSGEQYF.

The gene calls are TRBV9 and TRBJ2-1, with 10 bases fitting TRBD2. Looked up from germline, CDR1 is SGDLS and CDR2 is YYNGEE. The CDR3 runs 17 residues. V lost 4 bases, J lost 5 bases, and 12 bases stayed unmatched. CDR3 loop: CASSFGLAADINNEQFF. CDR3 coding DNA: TGTGCCAGCAGCTTCGGACTAGCGGCAGATATAAACAATGAGCAGTTCTTC.

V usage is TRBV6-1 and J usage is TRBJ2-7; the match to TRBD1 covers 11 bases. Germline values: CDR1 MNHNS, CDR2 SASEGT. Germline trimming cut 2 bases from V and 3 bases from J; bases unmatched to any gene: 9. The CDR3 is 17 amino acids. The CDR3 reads CASSEKSRTGGIYEQYF. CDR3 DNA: TGTGCCAGCAGTGAAAAATCCAGGACAGGGGGCATCTACGAGCAGTACTTC.

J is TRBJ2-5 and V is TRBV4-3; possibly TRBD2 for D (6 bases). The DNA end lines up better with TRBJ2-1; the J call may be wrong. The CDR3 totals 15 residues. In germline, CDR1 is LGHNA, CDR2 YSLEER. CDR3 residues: CASSQEGEAYNEQFF. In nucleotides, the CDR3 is TGCGCCAGCAGCCAAGAGGGGGAGGCTTACAATGAGCAGTTCTTC.

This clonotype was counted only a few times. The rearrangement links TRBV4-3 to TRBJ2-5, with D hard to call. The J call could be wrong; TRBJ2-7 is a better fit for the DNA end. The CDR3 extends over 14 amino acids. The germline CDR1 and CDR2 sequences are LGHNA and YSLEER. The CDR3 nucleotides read TGCGCCAGCAGCCAAGGTCACGGCAACTACGAGCAGTACTTC. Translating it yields CASSQGHGNYEQYF.

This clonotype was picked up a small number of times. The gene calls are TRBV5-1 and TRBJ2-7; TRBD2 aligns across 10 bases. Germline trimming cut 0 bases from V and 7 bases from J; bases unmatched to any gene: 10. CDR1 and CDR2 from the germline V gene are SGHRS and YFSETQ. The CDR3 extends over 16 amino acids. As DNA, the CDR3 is TGCGCCAGCAGCTTGGAGGCGGTAGCGGGAGGTAGTGAGCAGTACTTC. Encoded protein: CASSLEAVAGGSEQYF.

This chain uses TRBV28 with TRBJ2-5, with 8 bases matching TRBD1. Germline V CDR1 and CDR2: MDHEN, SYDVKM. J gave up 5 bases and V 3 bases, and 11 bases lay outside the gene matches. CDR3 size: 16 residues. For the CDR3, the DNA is TGTGCCAGCAGTTTGCGTATTACAGGGGGTTTGGAGACCCAGTACTTC. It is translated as CASSLRITGGLETQYF.

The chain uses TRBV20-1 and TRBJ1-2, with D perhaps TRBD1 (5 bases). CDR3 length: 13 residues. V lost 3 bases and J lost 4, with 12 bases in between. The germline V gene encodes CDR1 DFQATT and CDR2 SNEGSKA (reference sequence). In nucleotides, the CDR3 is TGCAGTGCTAGTGTACAGGAACCCTATGGCTACACCTTC. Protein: CSASVQEPYGYTF.

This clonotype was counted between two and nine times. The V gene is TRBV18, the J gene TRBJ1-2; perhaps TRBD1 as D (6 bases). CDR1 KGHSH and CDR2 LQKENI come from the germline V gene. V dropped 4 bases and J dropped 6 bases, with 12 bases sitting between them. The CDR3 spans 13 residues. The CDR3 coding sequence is TGTGCCAGCTCACGACAGGCGGATAATGGCTACACCTTC. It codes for CASSRQADNGYTF. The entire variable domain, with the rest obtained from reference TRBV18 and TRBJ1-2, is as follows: NAGVMQNPRHLVRRRGQEARLRCSPMKGHSHVYWYRQLPEEGLKFMVYLQKENIIDESGMPKERFSAEFPKEGPSILRIQQVVRGDSAAYFCASSRQADNGYTFGSGTRLTVV.

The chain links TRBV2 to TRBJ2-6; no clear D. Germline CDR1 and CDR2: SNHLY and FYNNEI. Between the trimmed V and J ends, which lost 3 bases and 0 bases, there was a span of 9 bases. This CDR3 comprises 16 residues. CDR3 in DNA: TGTGCCAGCAGTGAGGGCCGACGCTCTGGGGCCAACGTCCTGACTTTC. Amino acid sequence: CASSEGRRSGANVLTF.

The CDR3, as DNA: TGCGCCAGCAGCTTGGCAGGACAGGTTATGAATGAGCAGTTCTTC. It yields the protein CASSLAGQVMNEQFF. The V gene is TRBV5-1, the J gene TRBJ2-1, with 7 bases aligning to TRBD1. Germline loops: CDR1 SGHRS, CDR2 YFSETQ. This CDR3 comprises 15 residues. Trimming cost V 0 bases and J 7 bases; bases outside gene matches: 7.

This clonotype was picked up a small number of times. DNA for the CDR3: TGCAGCGTTGGTAGGCCACACGCGAACACCGGGGAGCTGTTTTTT. Translating gives CSVGRPHANTGELFF. The chain links TRBV29-1 to TRBJ2-2; D ambiguous. Per the germline V gene, CDR1 is SQVTM and CDR2 is ANQGSEA. This CDR3 region has 15 residues. V dropped 4 bases and J dropped 0 bases, with 12 bases sitting between them.

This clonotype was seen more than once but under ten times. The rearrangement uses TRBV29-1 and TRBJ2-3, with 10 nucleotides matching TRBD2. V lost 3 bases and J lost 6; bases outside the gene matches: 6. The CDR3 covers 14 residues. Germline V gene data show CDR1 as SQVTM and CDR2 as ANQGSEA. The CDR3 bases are TGCAGCGTTGAGGGACTAGCGCCAGAGGATACGCAGTATTTT. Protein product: CSVEGLAPEDTQYF.

CDR3 coding DNA: TGTGCCAGCAGCTTAAGGAACGGTCCTAATGAAAAACTGTTTTTT. Residues: CASSLRNGPNEKLFF. The rearrangement uses TRBV7-3 and TRBJ1-4; D is unclear. The V gene's germline CDR1 is SGHTA and CDR2 FQGTGA. V lost 1 base to trimming and J lost 3 bases, with 9 bases between them. The CDR3 spans 15 residues.

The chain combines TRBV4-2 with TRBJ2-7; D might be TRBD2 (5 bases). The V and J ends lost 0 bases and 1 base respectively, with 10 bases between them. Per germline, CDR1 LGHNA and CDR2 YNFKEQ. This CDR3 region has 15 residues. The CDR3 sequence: CASSQDSERSYEQYF. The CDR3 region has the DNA TGTGCCAGCAGCCAAGATTCGGAGCGGTCCTACGAGCAGTACTTC.

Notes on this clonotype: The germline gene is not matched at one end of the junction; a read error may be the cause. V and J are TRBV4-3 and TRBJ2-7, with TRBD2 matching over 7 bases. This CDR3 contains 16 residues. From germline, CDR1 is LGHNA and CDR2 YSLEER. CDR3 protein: CASSPYYAGASYEQHF. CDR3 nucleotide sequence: TGCGCCAGCAGCCCTTACTATGCGGGAGCCTCCTACGAGCAGCACTTC.

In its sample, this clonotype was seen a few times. CDR3 residues: CAWSVQTGGGYTF. Here the CDR3 DNA reads TGTGCCTGGAGTGTTCAAACTGGAGGAGGCTACACCTTC. The rearrangement uses TRBV30 and TRBJ1-2; no clear D gene. The CDR3 consists of 13 residues. V lost 0 bases and J lost 8, with 13 bases in between. Germline lookup yields CDR1 GTSNPN and CDR2 SVGIG (reference sequence).

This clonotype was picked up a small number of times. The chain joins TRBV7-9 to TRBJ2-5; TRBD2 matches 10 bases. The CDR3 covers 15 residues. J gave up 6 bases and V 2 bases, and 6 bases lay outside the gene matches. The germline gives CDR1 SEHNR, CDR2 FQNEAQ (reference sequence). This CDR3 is CASSLSLAGKKTQYF. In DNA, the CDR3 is TGTGCCAGCAGCTTATCACTAGCGGGAAAAAAGACCCAGTACTTC.